This TCR beta chain was observed in a study of human T cells and chemical hapten exposure. About the study: An approximately 2 cm by approximately 2 cm inner upper arm patch received 2% DPC for sensitization. Enrolled patients were predominantly female and had alopecia areata, totalis or universalis. The study traced per-sample TCR yield variation mainly to small differences in pooled library volumes.

Germline values: CDR1 SQVTM, CDR2 ANQGSEA. The germline V and J ends were trimmed by 5 bases and 5 bases, with 15 bases remaining between them. The CDR3 totals 13 residues. In TCRdb, the RACE reads were re-called with MiXCR into one record per CDR3 protein. The sample lists approximately 95,000 distinct CDR3 sequences, approximately 10% seen once, with 2.5% to 4% in the top ten. This sample's time point: patch test 2, 6 weeks after DPC sensitization. This sample's treatment: therapeutic diphenylcyclopropenone sensitization with weekly scalp DPC. The template was total RNA from unfractionated whole blood. This clonotype has a count of ten or more.

The source is a woman aged 40 to 50 with alopecia areata. Some clones in this sample may be carry-over from other donors' samples. Sample: whole blood, taken in connection with sensitization to the hapten diphenylcyclopropenone (DPC). The chain recombines TRBV29-1 with TRBJ1-2, with a tentative D call TRBD1 (5 bases). CDR3: CSVRDFRVYGYTF. The CDR3 DNA is TGCAGCGTTCGGGACTTCCGAGTGTATGGCTACACCTTC.